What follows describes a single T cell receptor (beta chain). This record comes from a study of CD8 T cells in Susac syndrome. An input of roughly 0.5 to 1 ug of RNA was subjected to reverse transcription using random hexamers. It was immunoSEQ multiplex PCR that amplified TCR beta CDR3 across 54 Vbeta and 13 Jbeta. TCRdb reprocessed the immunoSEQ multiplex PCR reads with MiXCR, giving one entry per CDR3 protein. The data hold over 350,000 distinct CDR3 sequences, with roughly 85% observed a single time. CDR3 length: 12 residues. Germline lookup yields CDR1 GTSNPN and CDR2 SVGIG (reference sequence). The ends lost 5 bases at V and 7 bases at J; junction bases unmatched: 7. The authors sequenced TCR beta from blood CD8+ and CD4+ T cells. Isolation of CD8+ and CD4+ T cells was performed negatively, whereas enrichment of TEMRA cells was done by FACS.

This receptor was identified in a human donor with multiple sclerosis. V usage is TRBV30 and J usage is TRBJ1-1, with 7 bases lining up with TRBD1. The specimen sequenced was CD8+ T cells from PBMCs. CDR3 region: CAWLGDRLEAFF. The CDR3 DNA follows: TGTGCCTGGCTCGGGGACAGACTTGAAGCTTTCTTT. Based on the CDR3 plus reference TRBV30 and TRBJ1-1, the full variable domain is SQTIHQWPATLVQPVGSPLSLECTVEGTSNPNLYWYRQAAGRGLQLLFYSVGIGQISSEVPQNLSASRPQDRQFILSSKKLLLSDSGFYLCAWLGDRLEAFFGQGTRLTVV.